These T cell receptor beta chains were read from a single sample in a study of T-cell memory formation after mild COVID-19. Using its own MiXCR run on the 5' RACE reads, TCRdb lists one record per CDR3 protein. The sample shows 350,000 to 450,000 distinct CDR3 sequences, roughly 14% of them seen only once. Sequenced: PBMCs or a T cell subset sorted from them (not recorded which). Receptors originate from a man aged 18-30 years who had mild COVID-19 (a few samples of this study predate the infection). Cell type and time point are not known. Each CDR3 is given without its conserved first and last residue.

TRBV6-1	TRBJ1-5	ASTSRADPIGQPQH
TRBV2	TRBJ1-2	ASSNHRSLYGYT
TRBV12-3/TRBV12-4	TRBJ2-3	ASSLSGGAGTQY
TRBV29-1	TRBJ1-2	SVSANYGYT
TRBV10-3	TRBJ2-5	AISEVVWETQY
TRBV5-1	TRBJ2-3	ASSLVGIAVSDTQY
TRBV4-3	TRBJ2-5	ASSQDHGVGETQY
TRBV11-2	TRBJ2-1	ASSLGLPHNEQF
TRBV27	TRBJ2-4	ASSPASARSIQY
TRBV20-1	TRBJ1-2	SAKDRGNYGYT
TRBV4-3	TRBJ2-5	ASSQDGWGLGRETQY
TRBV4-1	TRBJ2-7	ASSQARNEQY
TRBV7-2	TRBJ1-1	ASSPKTGQNTEAF